Below are 27 T cell receptor beta chains sequenced from a single sample in a study of T cell repertoires in cytomegalovirus infection. A single record per CDR3 protein comes from TCRdb applying MiXCR to the reads. The data contain about 150,000 distinct CDR3 sequences, around a quarter of them singletons. The source material was PBMCs. Receptors were obtained from a human donor in good health (CMV status not recorded). Some clones in this sample may be carry-over from other donors' samples.

This clonotype was recorded many times. The V gene is TRBV11-3, the J gene TRBJ2-3; 7 positions agree with TRBD1. The CDR3 is made up of 15 amino acids. Germline-derived CDR1 and CDR2 are SGHNT and YENEEA. The J segment lost 7 bases and the V segment lost 5 bases, leaving 12 bases of the junction unmatched. In DNA, the CDR3 is TGTGCCAGCAGCCCGACAGGGCCCGCGTCGAATACGCAGTATTTT. It encodes CASSPTGPASNTQYF.

The sample holds many counts of this clonotype. The chain combines TRBV7-2 with TRBJ2-4; D is possibly TRBD2 (6 bases). Germline V gives CDR1 SGHTA, CDR2 FQGNSA. The CDR3 sequence is 15 residues long. The V end was cut by 2 bases, the J end by 4 bases, with 12 bases between. The CDR3 protein is CASSLLREYKNIQYF. CDR3 bases: TGTGCCAGCAGCTTACTCCGGGAGTATAAAAACATTCAGTACTTC. The full variable domain, in which reference TRBV7-2 and TRBJ2-4 provide the parts outside the CDR3, is GAGVSQSPSNKVTEKGKDVELRCDPISGHTALYWYRQSLGQGLEFLIYFQGNSAPDKSGLPSDRFSAERTGGSVSTLTIQRTQQEDSAVYLCASSLLREYKNIQYFGAGTRLSVL.

The chain links TRBV27 to TRBJ2-1; tentatively, D is TRBD1 (6 bases). CDR3 length: 15 amino acids. Trimming pared 3 bases from V and 10 bases from J, leaving 19 bases between. Looked up from germline, CDR1 is MNHEY and CDR2 is SMNVEV (reference sequence). The CDR3 DNA is TGTGCCAGCAGTTTGGTCGGTGGGGGCGATGGGGAGCAGTTCTTC. This codes for CASSLVGGGDGEQFF.

The chain has TRBV4-1 and TRBJ2-5; D gene uncertain. V dropped 0 bases and J dropped 9 bases, with 8 bases sitting between them. The CDR3 totals 12 residues. From germline, CDR1 is MGHRA and CDR2 YSYEKL. CDR3 nucleotides: TGCGCCAGCAGCCAAGATCCGCAGGCCCAGTACTTC. It yields the protein CASSQDPQAQYF.

The CDR3 sequence is CASSRLAGVLETQYF. CDR3 DNA sequence: TGTGCCAGCAGTAGACTAGCGGGAGTTTTAGAGACCCAGTACTTC. This chain uses TRBV2 with TRBJ2-5; the match to TRBD2 covers 12 bases. Per the germline V gene, CDR1 is SNHLY and CDR2 is FYNNEI. The CDR3 has 15 amino acids. After removal of 5 bases from V and 4 bases from J, the junction contained 5 bases not matched to a gene.

This clonotype has ten or more counts. The chain is built from TRBV29-1 and TRBJ1-1; 7 bases map to TRBD1. Germline CDR1 reads SQVTM; CDR2 reads ANQGSEA. This CDR3 is 15 amino acids long. Trimming at V came to 4 bases and at J to 5 bases, leaving 13 bases not matched to a gene. CDR3 sequence (DNA): TGCAGCGTTGGGGGGTGGGGACAGACCGATACTGAAGCTTTCTTT. Translated: CSVGGWGQTDTEAFF.

This clonotype occurred a few times. V is TRBV28 and J is TRBJ2-1; 9 nucleotides line up with TRBD1. The CDR3 length is 18 residues. V shed 5 bases and J 3 bases; nucleotides not matched to a gene: 14. Germline loops: CDR1 MDHEN, CDR2 SYDVKM. CDR3 nucleotides: TGTGCCAGCAGTCCCCTCGCTCGGACAGGGGTAGGCTACAATGAGCAGTTCTTC. Translation gives CASSPLARTGVGYNEQFF.

This sequence joins TRBV4-2 and TRBJ1-6; perhaps TRBD1 as D (5 bases). Trimming pared 1 base from V and 9 bases from J, leaving 16 bases between. The CDR3 is 16 residues long. Looked up from germline, CDR1 is LGHNA and CDR2 is YNFKEQ. In nucleotides, the CDR3 is TGTGCCAGCAGCCAAGGTGGGGGGTTCGAAAGTTCACCCCTCCACTTT. Translated, it gives CASSQGGGFESSPLHF.

The CDR3: CASSVVWGKDSGANVLTF. The CDR3, as DNA: TGTGCCAGCAGCGTAGTCTGGGGAAAAGACTCTGGGGCCAACGTCCTGACTTTC. The chain has TRBV9 and TRBJ2-6; D gene ambiguous. The CDR3 consists of 18 residues. V was pared by 0 bases and J by 0 bases, with 13 bases between. Per germline, CDR1 SGDLS and CDR2 YYNGEE.

V and J are TRBV20-1 and TRBJ2-7, with TRBD2 identical over 14 bases. The germline CDR1 and CDR2 sequences are DFQATT and SNEGSKA (reference sequence). There are 14 residues in the CDR3. The V segment lost 6 bases and the J segment 4 bases; nucleotides outside the gene matches: 5. CDR3 in DNA: TGCAGTGCCCGAGGACTAGCGGGGGGTTACGAGCAGTACTTC. It translates to CSARGLAGGYEQYF.

J is TRBJ2-2 and V is TRBV30; the D is unclear. CDR3 length: 12 residues. Germline loops: CDR1 GTSNPN, CDR2 SVGIG (reference sequence). V was shortened by 3 bases and J by 5 bases, with 7 bases between the two germline ends. In DNA, the CDR3 is TGTGCCTGGAGGGCGGTTACCGGGGAGCTGTTTTTT. Amino acids: CAWRAVTGELFF.

This clonotype rates as medium-sized. This chain connects TRBV7-2 to TRBJ1-2, with TRBD1 as a possible D gene (5 bases). Per germline, CDR1 SGHTA and CDR2 FQGNSA. The V end was cut by 6 bases, the J end by 2 bases, with 10 bases between. The CDR3 contains 13 residues. The CDR3 coding sequence is TGTGCCAGCAGAAGCGACAGCAACTATGGCTACACCTTC. As protein: CASRSDSNYGYTF. The full variable domain, its missing parts supplied by reference TRBV7-2 and TRBJ1-2, is GAGVSQSPSNKVTEKGKDVELRCDPISGHTALYWYRQSLGQGLEFLIYFQGNSAPDKSGLPSDRFSAERTGGSVSTLTIQRTQQEDSAVYLCASRSDSNYGYTFGSGTRLTVV.

This clonotype was counted only a few times. This rearrangement joins TRBV2 to TRBJ1-2; maybe TRBD1 (5 bases). This CDR3 is built from 15 residues. V was shortened by 1 base and J by 4 bases, with 13 bases between the two germline ends. Germline CDR1 is SNHLY and CDR2 is FYNNEI. The CDR3 DNA reads TGTGCCAGCAGTGAAGAGACAGTTCTTGTCTATGGCTACACCTTC. The encoded protein is CASSEETVLVYGYTF.

The rearrangement joins TRBV5-6 to TRBJ1-1; no clear D gene. The CDR3 consists of 12 residues. Trimming shortened V by 0 bases and J by 8 bases, and 8 bases separated the two germline ends. Looked up from germline, CDR1 is SGHDT and CDR2 is YYEEEE. CDR3 in amino acids: CASSLASAEAFF. CDR3 in DNA: TGTGCCAGCAGCTTGGCCTCGGCAGAAGCTTTCTTT.

The V and J genes are TRBV18 and TRBJ2-2; a weak D match, TRBD1 (6 bases). The CDR3 totals 14 residues. Trimming removed 3 bases at V and 4 bases at J, with 9 bases between. Germline assignment: CDR1 KGHSH and CDR2 LQKENI. CDR3: CASSPTGFTGELFF. The CDR3 DNA sequence: TGTGCCAGCTCACCCACAGGGTTCACCGGGGAGCTGTTTTTT.

This clonotype was recorded at least ten times. V is TRBV12-3 or TRBV12-4 and J is TRBJ2-7; 7 bases match TRBD2. V lost 5 bases and J lost 2; bases outside the gene matches: 6. This CDR3 contains 14 residues. The CDR3, as DNA: TGTGCCAGCAGTGGACCGGGGGGAGCCTACGAGCAGTACTTC. Residues: CASSGPGGAYEQYF.

This clonotype appeared many times. This chain links TRBV11-2 with TRBJ2-7, with D possibly TRBD2 on 6 matching bases. Trimming pared 2 bases from V and 0 bases from J, leaving 17 bases between. This CDR3 contains 17 residues. Germline CDR1 reads SGHAT; CDR2 reads FQNNGV. This CDR3 reads CASSLSSHSGFSYEQYF. In nucleotides, the CDR3 is TGTGCCAGCAGCTTATCCTCACATAGCGGTTTCTCCTACGAGCAGTACTTC.

The gene calls are TRBV10-3 and TRBJ1-6; the D is unclear. CDR1 is ENHRY and CDR2 is SYGVKD in the germline V gene. This CDR3 comprises 12 residues. V was clipped by 3 bases and J by 9 bases, with 6 bases between them. This CDR3 is CAISDYPSPLHF. As DNA, the CDR3 is TGTGCCATCAGTGATTATCCTTCACCCCTCCACTTT.

This clonotype was seen repeatedly, ten times or more. The chain combines TRBV7-2 with TRBJ2-5; D gene uncertain. The germline gives CDR1 SGHTA, CDR2 FQGNSA. The V end was cut by 0 bases, the J end by 4 bases, with 3 bases between. The CDR3 sequence is 12 residues long. CDR3: CASSLAGETQYF. In nucleotides, the CDR3 is TGTGCCAGCAGCTTAGCCGGAGAGACCCAGTACTTC.

This clonotype came up many times. The chain combines TRBV10-3 with TRBJ2-7, with no clear D. This CDR3 has 14 amino acids. The germline V gene has CDR1 ENHRY and CDR2 SYGVKD. V was clipped by 3 bases and J by 6 bases, with 15 bases between them. The CDR3 coding sequence is TGTGCCATCAGTGATGGCATAAGTTACGTCGAGCAGTACTTC. Protein: CAISDGISYVEQYF.

The gene calls are TRBV28 and TRBJ1-1; 9 nucleotides match TRBD1. Trimming took 3 bases from V and 8 from J; bases not matched to a gene: 10. Germline CDR1 reads MDHEN; CDR2 reads SYDVKM. This CDR3 is 15 amino acids long. CDR3 region: CASSFPGTGNPEAFF. Written as DNA, the CDR3 is TGTGCCAGCAGTTTCCCCGGGACAGGGAATCCGGAAGCTTTCTTT. Filled out from reference TRBV28 and TRBJ1-1, the complete variable domain reads DVKVTQSSRYLVKRTGEKVFLECVQDMDHENMFWYRQDPGLGLRLIYFSYDVKMKEKGDIPEGYSVSREKKERFSLILESASTNQTSMYLCASSFPGTGNPEAFFGQGTRLTVV.

This clonotype was detected only a few times. The chain combines TRBV29-1 with TRBJ2-7; no reliable D call. Per the germline V gene, CDR1 is SQVTM and CDR2 is ANQGSEA. V lost 4 bases, J lost 3 bases, and 4 bases lay in between. The CDR3 extends over 10 amino acids. For the CDR3, the DNA is TGCAGCGTTGGGGACTACGAGCAGTACTTC. Residues: CSVGDYEQYF.

This clonotype came up many times. The chain combines TRBV6-5 with TRBJ2-7; D is possibly TRBD1 (5 bases). The CDR3 runs to 14 residues. The germline V gene has CDR1 MNHEY and CDR2 SVGAGI. Trimming removed 0 bases at V and 3 bases at J, with 9 bases between. The CDR3 nucleotides are TGTGCCAGCAGTTACTCTGCAGGGAACTACGAGCAGTACTTC. This translates into CASSYSAGNYEQYF.

This clonotype was picked up a small number of times. V usage is TRBV12-3 or TRBV12-4 and J usage is TRBJ1-5, with 9 bases aligning to TRBD1. This CDR3 spans 12 amino acids. V was pared by 9 bases and J by 7 bases, with 4 bases of the junction left unmatched. CDR3 in amino acids: CASRQGEQPQHF. CDR3 nucleotides: TGTGCCAGTCGACAGGGGGAACAGCCCCAGCATTTT.

V and J are TRBV25-1 and TRBJ2-3; the D is unclear. This CDR3 region has 14 residues. V was shortened by 0 bases and J by 2 bases, with 6 bases between the two germline ends. Germline assignment: CDR1 MGHDK and CDR2 SYGVNS. The CDR3 DNA sequence: TGTGCCAGCAGTGAATATGGCTCCACAGATACGCAGTATTTT. Its protein product is CASSEYGSTDTQYF.

This clonotype was observed at least ten times. The chain combines TRBV19 with TRBJ2-3; TRBD2 agrees at 12 bases. Germline values: CDR1 LNHDA, CDR2 SQIVND (reference sequence). The CDR3 spans 18 residues. V shed 9 bases, J shed 0 bases, and the junction held 13 bases outside the gene matches. The CDR3: CASRSLRGLAGSTDTQYF. The CDR3 coding sequence is TGTGCCAGCCGCTCCTTACGGGGACTAGCGGGTAGCACAGATACGCAGTATTTT.

V gene TRBV6-6 combines with J gene TRBJ1-1; D is uncertain. V was clipped by 4 bases and J by 6 bases, with 9 bases between them. Germline assignment: CDR1 MNHNY and CDR2 SVGAGI (reference sequence). The CDR3 covers 12 residues. CDR3 coding DNA: TGTGCCAGCAGTTCTGGAAACGCTGAAGCTTTCTTT. Translating gives CASSSGNAEAFF.